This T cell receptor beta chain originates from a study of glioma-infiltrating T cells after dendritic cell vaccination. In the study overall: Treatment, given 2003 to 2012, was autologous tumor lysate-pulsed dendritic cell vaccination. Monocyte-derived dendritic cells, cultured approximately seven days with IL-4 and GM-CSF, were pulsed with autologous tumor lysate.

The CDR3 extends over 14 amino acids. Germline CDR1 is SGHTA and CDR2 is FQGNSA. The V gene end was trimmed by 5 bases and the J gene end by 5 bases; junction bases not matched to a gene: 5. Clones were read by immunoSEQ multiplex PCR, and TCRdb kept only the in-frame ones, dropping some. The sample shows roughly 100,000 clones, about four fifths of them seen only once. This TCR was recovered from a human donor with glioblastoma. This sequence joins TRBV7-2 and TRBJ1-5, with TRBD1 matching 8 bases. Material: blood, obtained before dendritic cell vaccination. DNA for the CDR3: TGTGCCAGCAGCCGGACAGGGTTGGATCAGCCCCAGCATTTT. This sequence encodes CASSRTGLDQPQHF.